This TCR beta chain was recovered during a study of cytomegalovirus exposure and HLA in healthy donors. Study at large: Counted in an early data release were tens of millions of unique TCRs from HLA-typed donors.

Study results and limitations: A later look showed TCR association rates differing by HLA locus, highest for DRB1 and lowest for HLA-C.

CDR1 and CDR2 from the germline V gene are GTSNPN and SVGIG (reference sequence). With 5 bases clipped from V and 1 base from J, the junction kept 4 bases outside the gene matches. The CDR3 is 13 residues long. The PCR was carried out with 60 Vbeta primers and 13 Jbeta primers. The table came from immunoSEQ multiplex PCR; TCRdb's copy has only in-frame clones and leaves some out. Seen here are about 150,000 clones, around two thirds observed once, and the top ten hold over 9.5%. A note on this clone: What it binds is not known.

This receptor was taken from a man aged 25 to 45 in good health and CMV-seropositive. Sequenced sample: PBMCs. V gene TRBV30 combines with J gene TRBJ1-1; 7 nucleotides agree with TRBD1. CDR3 coding DNA: TGTGCCTGGGGGACAGACTGGAACACTGAAGCTTTCTTT. Protein product: CAWGTDWNTEAFF.